These 2 T cell receptor beta chains came from one sample sequenced in a study of blood T cell repertoires in COVID-19. This table comes from immunoSEQ multiplex PCR, and its TCRdb copy is limited to in-frame clones, with some not included. Seen here are about 190,000 clones, approximately 79% observed once, and the top ten hold around 12%. Input material: peripheral blood. The source is a woman between 50 and 59 years old with acute or convalescent COVID-19.

The chain uses TRBV25-1 and TRBJ1-1; D perhaps matches TRBD1 (6 bases). CDR1 MGHDK and CDR2 SYGVNS come from the germline V gene. The CDR3 length is 14 residues. Trimming cost V 6 bases and J 0 bases, with 11 bases left between them. In nucleotides, the CDR3 is TGTGCCAGCAGGGGAAGGGGGTTGAACACTGAAGCTTTCTTT. Its protein product is CASRGRGLNTEAFF.

This clone was counted a few times. The chain has TRBV7-8 and TRBJ2-1; 10 bases are shared with TRBD2. Unmatched junction bases numbered 12, after V lost 4 bases and J lost 9 bases. CDR1 is SGHVS and CDR2 is FQNEAQ in the germline V gene. The CDR3 extends over 16 amino acids. The CDR3 DNA sequence: TGTGCCAGCAGCTCAATAGCGGGAGGAATAGGTGGTGAGCAGTTCTTC. This translates into CASSSIAGGIGGEQFF.